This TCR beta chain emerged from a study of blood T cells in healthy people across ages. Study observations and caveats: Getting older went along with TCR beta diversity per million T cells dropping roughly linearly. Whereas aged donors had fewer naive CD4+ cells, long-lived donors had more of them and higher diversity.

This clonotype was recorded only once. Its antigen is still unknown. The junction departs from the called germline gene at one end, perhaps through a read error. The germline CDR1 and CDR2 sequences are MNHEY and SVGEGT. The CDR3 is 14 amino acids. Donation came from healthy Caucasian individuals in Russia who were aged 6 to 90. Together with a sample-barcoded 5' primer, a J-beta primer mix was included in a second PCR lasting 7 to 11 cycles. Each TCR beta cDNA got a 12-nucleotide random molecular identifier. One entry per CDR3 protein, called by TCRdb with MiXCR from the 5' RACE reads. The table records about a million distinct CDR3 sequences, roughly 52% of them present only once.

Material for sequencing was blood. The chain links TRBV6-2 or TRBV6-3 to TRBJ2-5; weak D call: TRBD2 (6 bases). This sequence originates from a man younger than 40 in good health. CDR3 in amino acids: CASSYAGSQETRYF. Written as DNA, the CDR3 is TGTGCCAGCAGTTATGCGGGGAGCCAAGAGACCCGGTACTTC.